A single sample gave rise to the 8 T cell receptor beta chains below, sequenced in a study of cytomegalovirus exposure and HLA in healthy donors. Primers included in the PCR were 60 Vbeta and 13 Jbeta primers. The repertoire was sequenced with immunoSEQ multiplex PCR; TCRdb's copy has only in-frame clones and lacks some. This sample yields about 130,000 clones, of which around three quarters are seen a single time; about 4.5% belongs to the top ten. Sequencing input: PBMCs. These receptors came from a man younger than 45 in good health.

J is TRBJ1-2 and V is TRBV7-9; a possible D gene is TRBD1 (5 bases). The CDR3 is 15 amino acids. Trimming removed 1 base from V and 8 bases from J, with 17 bases in between. The V gene's germline CDR1 is SEHNR and CDR2 FQNEAQ (reference sequence). In nucleotides, the CDR3 is TGTGCCAGCAGCTTAGAGGGGCCAGGGAATCGGGGCTACACCTTC. Its translation is CASSLEGPGNRGYTF.

The rearrangement links TRBV4-3 to TRBJ2-7, with 9 nucleotides matching TRBD1. CDR1 and CDR2 (germline): LGHNA, YSLEER. The CDR3 contains 15 residues. V trimming: 0 bases; J trimming: 10 bases; junction bases outside the gene matches: 10. The CDR3 coding sequence is TGCGCCAGCAGCCAAGATTGGACAGGGGTCCCAAGACAGTACTTC. Its protein product is CASSQDWTGVPRQYF.

The chain employs TRBV29-1 and TRBJ1-5; no firm D call. The CDR3 totals 14 residues. Germline CDR1 SQVTM, CDR2 ANQGSEA. V lost 4 bases and J lost 7, with 17 bases in between. In nucleotides, the CDR3 is TGCAGCGTTGTAATTTCGGCAGAGGGCCAGCCCCAGCATTTT. This encodes CSVVISAEGQPQHF.

A word on this clone: The same CDR3 is also encoded by other DNA sequences in this sample. The chain employs TRBV6-5 and TRBJ1-1; TRBD1 might be the D (5 bases). The germline V gene has CDR1 MNHEY and CDR2 SVGAGI. This CDR3 is built from 13 residues. The V end lost 4 bases, the J end lost 0 bases, and 6 bases lay between the germline ends. The CDR3 loop reads CASSSTVNTEAFF. The CDR3 bases are TGTGCCAGCAGTTCGACAGTGAACACTGAAGCTTTCTTT.

The V call is TRBV9, the J call TRBJ2-7, with 9 positions matching TRBD1. V shed 0 bases, J shed 3 bases, and the junction held 1 base outside the gene matches. The CDR3 loop spans 14 amino acids. Per the germline V gene, CDR1 is SGDLS and CDR2 is YYNGEE. The CDR3: CASSVGGQGYEQYF. The CDR3 nucleotides are TGTGCCAGCAGCGTAGGGGGACAGGGCTACGAGCAGTACTTC.

The J gene is TRBJ1-1, the V gene TRBV5-1; D possibly corresponds to TRBD1 (6 bases). Germline CDR1 reads SGHRS; CDR2 reads YFSETQ. V lost 2 bases and J 0 bases, leaving 17 bases between the germline ends. The CDR3 totals 17 residues. CDR3 coding DNA: TGCGCCAGCAGCTTATTACCGACAGGAACCTTGAACACTGAAGCTTTCTTT. Its protein product is CASSLLPTGTLNTEAFF.

The J gene is TRBJ1-3, the V gene TRBV6-1; D may be TRBD1 (5 bases). The CDR3 extends over 13 amino acids. Trimming removed 2 bases at V and 7 bases at J, with 9 bases between. The V gene's germline CDR1 is MNHNS and CDR2 SASEGT. The CDR3 sequence: CASSEWGGNTIYF. CDR3 nucleotides: TGTGCCAGCAGTGAATGGGGGGGGAACACCATATATTTT.

This clone showed up just once. Additional DNA sequences in this sample encode the identical CDR3. CDR3 DNA sequence: TGTGCCAGTACCCCCATCCCCGGCTCTGGGGCCAACGTCCTGACTTTC. It codes for CASTPIPGSGANVLTF. The genes are TRBV19 and TRBJ2-6; unclear D gene. V lost 7 bases to trimming and J lost 0 bases, with 13 bases between them. The CDR3 runs 16 residues. From germline, CDR1 is LNHDA and CDR2 SQIVND (reference sequence). The full variable domain, in which reference TRBV19 and TRBJ2-6 provide the parts outside the CDR3, is DGGITQSPKYLFRKEGQNVTLSCEQNLNHDAMYWYRQDPGQGLRLIYYSQIVNDFQKGDIAEGYSVSREKKESFPLTVTSAQKNPTAFYLCASTPIPGSGANVLTFGAGSRLTVL.